Listed here are 22 T cell receptor beta chains from one sample, sequenced in a study of blood T cells in healthy people across ages. Together with a sample-barcoded 5' primer, a J-beta primer mix was included in a second PCR lasting about 6 to 12 cycles. TCRdb redid the calling of the 5' RACE reads with MiXCR, one entry per CDR3 protein. In the table there are 1.8 million or so distinct CDR3 sequences, about two fifths of which are singletons. Input material: blood. The origin of the receptors is a human donor in good health.

Ten or more counts support this clonotype. The CDR3 here is CATGQGSSYEQYF. CDR3 in DNA: TGTGCCACCGGACAGGGGAGCTCCTACGAGCAGTACTTC. The gene calls are TRBV10-3 and TRBJ2-7, with 9 bases fitting TRBD1. Germline CDR1 ENHRY, CDR2 SYGVKD. V was clipped by 10 bases and J by 0 bases; unmatched bases: 4. The CDR3 runs to 13 residues.

The CDR3 nucleotides are TGCGCCAGCAGCTCCGATGGGCAGGACAATGAGCAGTACTTC. Translated, it gives CASSSDGQDNEQYF. V and J are TRBV5-1 and TRBJ2-7, with D possibly matching TRBD1 (5 bases). CDR3 length: 14 amino acids. With 3 bases removed from V and 7 bases from J, the gap between germline ends came to 17 bases. Looked up from germline, CDR1 is SGHRS and CDR2 is YFSETQ.

The chain recombines TRBV5-1 with TRBJ1-6; the D is unclear. There are 17 residues in the CDR3. Germline V gene sequence: CDR1 SGHRS, CDR2 YFSETQ. With 1 base removed from V and 1 base from J, the gap between germline ends came to 12 bases. CDR3 coding DNA: TGCGCCAGCAGCTTGATTTTTTCGGAATCCTATAATTCACCCCTCCACTTT. It specifies CASSLIFSESYNSPLHF. The variable domain in full, with the rest retrieved from reference TRBV5-1 and TRBJ1-6, is KAGVTQTPRYLIKTRGQQVTLSCSPISGHRSVSWYQQTPGQGLQFLFEYFSETQRNKGNFPGRFSGRQFSNSRSEMNVSTLELGDSALYLCASSLIFSESYNSPLHFGNGTRLTVT.

The chain links TRBV6-5 to TRBJ2-7; no clear D gene. The germline V gene encodes CDR1 MNHEY and CDR2 SVGAGI. V lost 6 bases, J lost 0 bases, and 12 bases lay in between. The CDR3 runs 14 residues. The CDR3 sequence: CASRYGTSSYEQYF. The CDR3 DNA reads TGTGCCAGCAGGTATGGTACCAGCTCCTACGAGCAGTACTTC.

The sample holds many counts of this clonotype. The chain joins TRBV7-2 to TRBJ1-2; D not certain. The CDR3 has 13 amino acids. Germline V CDR1 and CDR2: SGHTA, FQGNSA. With 1 base removed from V and 8 bases from J, the gap between germline ends came to 11 bases. The DNA for the CDR3 is TGTGCCAGCAGCTTAGGAAAGGGCCGCGGCTACACCTTC. Protein product: CASSLGKGRGYTF.

This clonotype was counted once. V usage is TRBV5-1 and J usage is TRBJ1-2; D gene unclear. V shed 5 bases and J shed 8 bases, with 22 bases lying between them. Germline V lookup: CDR1 SGHRS, CDR2 YFSETQ. This CDR3 is 15 amino acids long. CDR3 sequence reads: CASSLLGVPGAGYTF. In DNA, the CDR3 is TGCGCCAGCAGTCTCTTGGGCGTACCTGGCGCGGGCTACACCTTC.

The CDR3: CASSLGRLKNTEAFF. The CDR3 bases are TGTGCCAGCAGCCTGGGACGACTTAAGAACACTGAAGCTTTCTTT. V usage is TRBV7-9 and J usage is TRBJ1-1; TRBD1 might be the D (5 bases). The CDR3 has 15 residues. Trimming stripped 5 bases from V and 1 base from J, with 14 bases between. Germline CDR1 and CDR2: SEHNR and FQNEAQ (reference sequence).

Only a few counts were recorded for this clonotype. CDR3 DNA sequence: TGTGCCAGCAGCTTGGGAGCGGGGGGAGCTGAGCAGTTCTTC. This codes for CASSLGAGGAEQFF. This chain uses TRBV5-6 with TRBJ2-1; 9 bases align to TRBD2. This CDR3 has 14 amino acids. CDR1 and CDR2 from the germline V gene are SGHDT and YYEEEE. Trimming removed 0 bases from V and 9 bases from J; junction bases left unmatched: 4.

This clonotype was seen ten or more times. The chain employs TRBV7-2 and TRBJ2-6, with D unclear. CDR3 length equals 12 residues. The V end lost 7 bases, the J end lost 4 bases, and 5 bases lay between the germline ends. CDR1 and CDR2 (germline): SGHTA, FQGNSA. CDR3 nucleotide sequence: TGTGCCAGCAAGGCGGGGGCCAACGTCCTGACTTTC. Translation: CASKAGANVLTF.

The V call is TRBV19, the J call TRBJ1-2; possibly TRBD1 for D (5 bases). CDR1 and CDR2 (germline): LNHDA, SQIVND (reference sequence). Trimming left V 5 bases short and J 6 bases short, with 13 bases between. This CDR3 has 13 residues. The CDR3 DNA reads as TGTGCCAGTAGTCTCCAGGTGGGGGATGGCTACACCTTC. Translating it yields CASSLQVGDGYTF.

The gene calls are TRBV4-3 and TRBJ1-1; D is uncertain. CDR3 length: 12 residues. Trimming removed 3 bases at V and 8 bases at J, with 10 bases between. Germline V gene data show CDR1 as LGHNA and CDR2 as YSLEER. The CDR3 DNA follows: TGCGCCAGCAGCCAGGGGTCCGGCGAAGCTTTCTTT. Translated, it gives CASSQGSGEAFF.

This rearrangement joins TRBV25-1 to TRBJ2-5; TRBD1 agrees at 8 bases. Germline values: CDR1 MGHDK, CDR2 SYGVNS. V shed 3 bases, J shed 4 bases, and the junction held 10 bases outside the gene matches. This CDR3 comprises 16 residues. The CDR3 DNA is TGTGCCAGCAGTGATTACTGGACAGGGTTCGGAGAGACCCAGTACTTC. Translating gives CASSDYWTGFGETQYF.

For this clonotype: One end of the junction is discordant with germline, which a read error may explain. The rearrangement links TRBV6-5 to TRBJ1-2; 8 nucleotides align to TRBD1. Germline CDR1 reads MNHEY; CDR2 reads SVGAGI. This CDR3 is built from 15 residues. CDR3 loop: CVSSLRASGGAGYTF. Written as DNA, the CDR3 is TGTGTCAGCAGTCTCCGAGCATCAGGGGGCGCGGGCTACACCTTC.

The chain couples TRBV5-1 to TRBJ2-3; D ambiguous. The CDR3 loop spans 14 amino acids. The germline V and J ends were trimmed by 7 bases and 1 base, with 13 bases remaining between them. From germline, CDR1 is SGHRS and CDR2 YFSETQ. As DNA, the CDR3 is TGCGCCAGCGGGGATTCCTCGGGCACAGATACGCAGTATTTT. Translation: CASGDSSGTDTQYF.

This sequence joins TRBV11-2 and TRBJ1-1, with D uncertain. Germline assignment: CDR1 SGHAT and CDR2 FQNNGV. Trimming took 6 bases from V and 1 from J, leaving 12 bases between them. The CDR3 extends over 14 amino acids. The CDR3 sequence: CASSYGGWNTEAFF. The CDR3 nucleotides read TGTGCCAGCAGTTACGGAGGGTGGAACACTGAAGCTTTCTTT.

This clonotype was picked up a small number of times. J is TRBJ2-2 and V is TRBV11-2; maybe TRBD1 (5 bases). This CDR3 has 15 amino acids. Germline V gives CDR1 SGHAT, CDR2 FQNNGV. Trimming cost V 4 bases and J 1 base, with 10 bases left between them. CDR3 sequence reads: CASSWGSENTGELFF. CDR3 nucleotide sequence: TGTGCCAGCAGCTGGGGCTCCGAGAACACCGGGGAGCTGTTTTTT. Using reference TRBV11-2 and TRBJ2-2 for the parts outside the CDR3, the full variable domain is EAGVAQSPRYKIIEKRQSVAFWCNPISGHATLYWYQQILGQGPKLLIQFQNNGVVDDSQLPKDRFSAERLKGVDSTLKIQPAKLEDSAVYLCASSWGSENTGELFFGEGSRLTVL.

The J gene is TRBJ1-5, the V gene TRBV7-9; D might be TRBD1 (6 bases). Trimming left V 3 bases short and J 8 bases short, with 11 bases between. Germline V lookup: CDR1 SEHNR, CDR2 FQNEAQ (reference sequence). The CDR3 extends over 13 amino acids. This chain's CDR3 is CASSFRGGEPQHF. The CDR3 DNA is TGTGCCAGCAGCTTCAGGGGTGGCGAGCCCCAGCATTTT. Variable domain in full (rest from reference TRBV7-9 and TRBJ1-5): DTGVSQNPRHKITKRGQNVTFRCDPISEHNRLYWYRQTLGQGPEFLTYFQNEAQLEKSRLLSDRFSAERPKGSFSTLEIQRTEQGDSAMYLCASSFRGGEPQHFGDGTRLSIL.

This clonotype was found once. The CDR3 spells CSASHGTSRQPQHF. CDR3 in DNA: TGCAGTGCTAGCCACGGGACATCGCGGCAGCCCCAGCATTTT. The chain couples TRBV20-1 to TRBJ1-5, with a tentative D call TRBD1 (6 bases). The CDR3 is 14 residues long. Germline values: CDR1 DFQATT, CDR2 SNEGSKA (reference sequence). Trimming stripped 3 bases from V and 7 bases from J, with 16 bases between.

This chain joins TRBV10-3 and TRBJ2-1; D unclear. The J call may be wrong; the DNA end is better matched by TRBJ2-7. From germline, CDR1 is ENHRY and CDR2 SYGVKD. The CDR3 extends over 14 amino acids. The CDR3 DNA reads TGTGCCATCAGTGAGTCGGCGGTTACCTACGAGCAGTACTTC. Its translation: CAISESAVTYEQYF.

V is TRBV28 and J is TRBJ2-5; 9 nucleotides align to TRBD2. Trimming cost V 4 bases and J 0 bases; bases outside gene matches: 6. The germline V gene has CDR1 MDHEN and CDR2 SYDVKM. The CDR3 totals 16 residues. This CDR3 reads CASSSLAGNYQETQYF. DNA for the CDR3: TGTGCCAGCAGTTCCCTAGCGGGGAATTACCAAGAGACCCAGTACTTC.

This clonotype was observed a handful of times. The J gene is TRBJ2-1, the V gene TRBV6-1; possible D gene TRBD2, 6 bases. Trimming took 8 bases from V and 10 from J, leaving 18 bases between them. There are 13 residues in the CDR3. Germline-derived CDR1 and CDR2 are MNHNS and SASEGT. CDR3 region: CASGDRMGREQFF. CDR3 bases: TGTGCCAGCGGGGACCGGATGGGGAGGGAGCAGTTCTTC.

This clonotype was observed many times. The V call is TRBV12-3 or TRBV12-4, the J call TRBJ1-1; D is unresolved. This CDR3 has 11 amino acids. V lost 3 bases, J lost 2 bases, and 1 base lay in between. The CDR3 sequence is CASSFNTEAFF. The CDR3 DNA reads as TGTGCCAGCAGTTTTAACACTGAAGCTTTCTTT.